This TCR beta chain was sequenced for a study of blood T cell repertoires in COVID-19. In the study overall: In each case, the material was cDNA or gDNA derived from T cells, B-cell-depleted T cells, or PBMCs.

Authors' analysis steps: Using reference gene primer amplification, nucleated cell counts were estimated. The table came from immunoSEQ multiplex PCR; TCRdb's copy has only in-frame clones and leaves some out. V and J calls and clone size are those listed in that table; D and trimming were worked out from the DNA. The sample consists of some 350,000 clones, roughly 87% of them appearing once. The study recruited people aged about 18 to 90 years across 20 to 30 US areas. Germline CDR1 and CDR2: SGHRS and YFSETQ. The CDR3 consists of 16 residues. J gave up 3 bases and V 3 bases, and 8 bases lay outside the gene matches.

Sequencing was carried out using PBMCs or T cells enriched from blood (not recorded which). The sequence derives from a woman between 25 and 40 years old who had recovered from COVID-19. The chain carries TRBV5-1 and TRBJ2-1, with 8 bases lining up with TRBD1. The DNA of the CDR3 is TGCGCCAGCAGCTCTTCCCGGGACAGGTACTACAATGAGCAGTTCTTC. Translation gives CASSSSRDRYYNEQFF.